The entry below gives a single T cell receptor (beta chain) sequence along with its context. Its matching antigen is unknown. Assay used: immunoSEQ multiplex PCR; TCRdb lists only in-frame clones, some missing. The profile shows 150,000 or so clones, around 80% of them singletons. This specimen belongs to a study of cytotoxic CD8 clonotypes in ibrutinib-treated CLL. Study-wide points: Clonality went up at ibrutinib response and then declined back toward baseline at progression. Under treatment, the uncommon public clonotypes either contracted or remained stable.

The sequence was obtained from a human donor with chronic lymphocytic leukemia. The sample was PBMCs, taken after 36 months of ibrutinib treatment.

DNA of the CDR3: TGTGCCAGCAGCCAACAGGTCTCTGGAAACACCATATATTTT. This translates into CASSQQVSGNTIYF. The chain combines TRBV5-4 with TRBJ1-3; D is possibly TRBD1 (5 bases). The length of the CDR3 is 14 residues. Looked up from germline, CDR1 is SGHNT and CDR2 is YYREEE (reference sequence). The V gene lost 4 bases and the J gene lost 0 bases, with 8 bases spanning the gap.